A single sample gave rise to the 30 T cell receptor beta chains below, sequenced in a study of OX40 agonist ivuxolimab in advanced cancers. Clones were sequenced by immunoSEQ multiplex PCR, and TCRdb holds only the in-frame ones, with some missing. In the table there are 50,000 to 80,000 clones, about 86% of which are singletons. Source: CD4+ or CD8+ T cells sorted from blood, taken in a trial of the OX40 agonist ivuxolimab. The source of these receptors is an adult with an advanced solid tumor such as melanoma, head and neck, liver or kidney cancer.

CDR3 sequence (DNA): TGTGCCAGCTCGGGGACAGGGACCTACTCACCCCTCCACTTT. Amino acids: CASSGTGTYSPLHF. The genes are TRBV18 and TRBJ1-6; TRBD1 matches 9 bases. The germline gives CDR1 KGHSH, CDR2 LQKENI. V lost 6 bases and J lost 10; bases outside the gene matches: 7. CDR3 length: 14 amino acids.

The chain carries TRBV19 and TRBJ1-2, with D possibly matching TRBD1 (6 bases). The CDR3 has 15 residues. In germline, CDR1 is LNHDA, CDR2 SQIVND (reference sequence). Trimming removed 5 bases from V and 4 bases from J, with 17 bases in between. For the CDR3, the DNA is TGTGCCAGTAGTGACGTTGCAGGGGCGGCCTATGGCTACACCTTC. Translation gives CASSDVAGAAYGYTF.

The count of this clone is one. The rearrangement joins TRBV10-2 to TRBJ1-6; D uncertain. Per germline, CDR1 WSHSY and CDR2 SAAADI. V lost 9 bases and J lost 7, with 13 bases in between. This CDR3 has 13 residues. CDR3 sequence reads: CARAPDGNSPLHF. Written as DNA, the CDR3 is TGCGCCAGAGCCCCGGACGGAAATTCACCCCTCCACTTT.

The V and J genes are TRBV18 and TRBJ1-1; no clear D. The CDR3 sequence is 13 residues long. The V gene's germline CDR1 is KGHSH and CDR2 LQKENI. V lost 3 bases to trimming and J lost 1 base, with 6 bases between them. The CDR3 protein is CASSPSGNTEAFF. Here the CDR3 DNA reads TGTGCCAGCTCACCGTCAGGGAACACTGAAGCTTTCTTT.

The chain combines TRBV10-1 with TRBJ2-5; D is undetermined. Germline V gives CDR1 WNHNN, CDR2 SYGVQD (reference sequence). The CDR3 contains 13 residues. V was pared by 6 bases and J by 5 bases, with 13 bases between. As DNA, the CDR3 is TGCGCCAGCAGCTGGAAACTCGGGGAGACCCAGTACTTC. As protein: CASSWKLGETQYF.

CDR3 sequence reads: CASSFRDGSTDTQYF. The DNA of the CDR3 is TGTGCCAGCAGCTTCAGGGACGGTAGCACAGATACGCAGTATTTT. The chain employs TRBV4-2 and TRBJ2-3; either TRBD1 or TRBD2 may fit D (5 bases each). CDR3 length: 15 residues. Germline CDR1 reads LGHNA; CDR2 reads YNFKEQ. The germline V and J ends were trimmed by 5 bases and 0 bases, with 12 bases remaining between them.

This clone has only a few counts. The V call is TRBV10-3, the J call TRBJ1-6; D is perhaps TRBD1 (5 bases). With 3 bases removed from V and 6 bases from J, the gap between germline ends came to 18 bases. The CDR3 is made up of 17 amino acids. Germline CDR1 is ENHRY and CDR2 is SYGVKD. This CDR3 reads CAISESFQGRGNSPLHF. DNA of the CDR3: TGTGCCATCAGTGAATCGTTTCAGGGTAGAGGTAATTCACCCCTCCACTTT.

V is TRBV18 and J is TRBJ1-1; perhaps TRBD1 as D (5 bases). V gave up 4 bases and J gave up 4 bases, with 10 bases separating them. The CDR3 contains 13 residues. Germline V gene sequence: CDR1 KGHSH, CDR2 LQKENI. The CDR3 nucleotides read TGTGCCAGCTCACAAGGAGGGGTCACTGAAGCTTTCTTT. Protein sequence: CASSQGGVTEAFF.

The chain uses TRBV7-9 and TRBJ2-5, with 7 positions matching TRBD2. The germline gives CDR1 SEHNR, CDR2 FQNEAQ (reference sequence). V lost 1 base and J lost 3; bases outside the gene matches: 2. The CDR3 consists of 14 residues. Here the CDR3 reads CASSLDGGEETQYF. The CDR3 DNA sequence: TGTGCCAGCAGCTTAGATGGGGGGGAAGAGACCCAGTACTTC.

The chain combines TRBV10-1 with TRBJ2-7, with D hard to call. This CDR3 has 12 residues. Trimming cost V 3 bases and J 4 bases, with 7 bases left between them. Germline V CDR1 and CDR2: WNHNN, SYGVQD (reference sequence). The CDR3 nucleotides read TGCGCCAGCAGTGACGGACCTTACGAGCAGTACTTC. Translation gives CASSDGPYEQYF.

As DNA, the CDR3 is TGTGCCTGGAGGAGGACAGGGGTTTCTGGCACTGAAGCTTTCTTT. Protein product: CAWRRTGVSGTEAFF. The rearrangement links TRBV30 to TRBJ1-1, with 9 bases aligning to TRBD1. The germline V gene has CDR1 GTSNPN and CDR2 SVGIG (reference sequence). After removal of 3 bases from V and 4 bases from J, the junction contained 9 bases not matched to a gene. This CDR3 region has 15 residues.

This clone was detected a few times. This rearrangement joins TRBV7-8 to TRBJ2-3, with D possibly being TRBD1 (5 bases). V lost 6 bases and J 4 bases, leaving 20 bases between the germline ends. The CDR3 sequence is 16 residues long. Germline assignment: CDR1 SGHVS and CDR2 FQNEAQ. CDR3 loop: CASSFLSGSFPDTQYF. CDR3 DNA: TGTGCCAGCAGTTTTCTCTCAGGGTCGTTCCCAGATACGCAGTATTTT.

CDR3 nucleotide sequence: TGTGCCAGCTCATACGACAGGGGTAACACTGAAGCTTTCTTT. Encoded protein: CASSYDRGNTEAFF. The chain joins TRBV18 to TRBJ1-1; 8 bases align to TRBD1. Unmatched junction bases numbered 4, after V lost 5 bases and J lost 2 bases. The CDR3 has 14 amino acids. Germline CDR1 is KGHSH and CDR2 is LQKENI.

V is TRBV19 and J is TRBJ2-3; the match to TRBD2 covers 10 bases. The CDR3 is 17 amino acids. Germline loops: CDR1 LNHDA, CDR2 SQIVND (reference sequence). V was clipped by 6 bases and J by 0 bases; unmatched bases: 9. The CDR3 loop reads CASSQKRGGLSTDTQYF. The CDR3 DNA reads TGTGCCAGTAGCCAAAAGCGGGGGGGCCTCAGCACAGATACGCAGTATTTT.

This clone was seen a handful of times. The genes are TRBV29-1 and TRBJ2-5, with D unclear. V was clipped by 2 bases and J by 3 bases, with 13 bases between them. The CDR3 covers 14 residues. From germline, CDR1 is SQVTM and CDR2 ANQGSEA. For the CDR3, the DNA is TGCAGCGTTGAATCTATAAGGTCCGAAGAGACCCAGTACTTC. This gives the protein CSVESIRSEETQYF. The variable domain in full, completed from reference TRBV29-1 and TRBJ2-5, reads SAVISQKPSRDICQRGTSLTIQCQVDSQVTMMFWYRQQPGQSLTLIATANQGSEATYESGFVIDKFPISRPNLTFSTLTVSNMSPEDSSIYLCSVESIRSEETQYFGPGTRLLVL.

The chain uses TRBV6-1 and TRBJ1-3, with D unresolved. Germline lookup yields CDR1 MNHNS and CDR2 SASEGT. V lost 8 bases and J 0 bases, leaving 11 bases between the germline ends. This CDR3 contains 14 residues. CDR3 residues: CASSQGSSGNTIYF. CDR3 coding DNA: TGTGCCAGCTCCCAAGGCAGCTCTGGAAACACCATATATTTT.

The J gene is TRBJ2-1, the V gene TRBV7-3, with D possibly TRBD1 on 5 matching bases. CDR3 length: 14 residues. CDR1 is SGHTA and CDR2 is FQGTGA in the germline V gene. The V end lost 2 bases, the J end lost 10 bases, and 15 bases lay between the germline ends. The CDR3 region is CASSLGSTSGEQFF. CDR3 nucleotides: TGTGCCAGCAGCTTAGGGTCTACCTCAGGGGAGCAGTTCTTC.

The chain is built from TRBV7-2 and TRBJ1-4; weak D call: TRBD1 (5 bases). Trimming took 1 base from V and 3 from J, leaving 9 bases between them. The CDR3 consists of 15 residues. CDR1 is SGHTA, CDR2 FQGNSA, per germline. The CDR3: CASSLGGGSNEKLFF. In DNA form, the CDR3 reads TGTGCCAGCAGCTTAGGGGGGGGGTCTAATGAAAAACTGTTTTTT.

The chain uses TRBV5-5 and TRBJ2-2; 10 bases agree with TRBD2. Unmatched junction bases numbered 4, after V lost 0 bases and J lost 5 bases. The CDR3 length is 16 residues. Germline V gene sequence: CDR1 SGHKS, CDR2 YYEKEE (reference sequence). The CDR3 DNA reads TGTGCCAGCAGCTTGGTAACTAGCGGGGCAACCGGGGAGCTGTTTTTT. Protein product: CASSLVTSGATGELFF.

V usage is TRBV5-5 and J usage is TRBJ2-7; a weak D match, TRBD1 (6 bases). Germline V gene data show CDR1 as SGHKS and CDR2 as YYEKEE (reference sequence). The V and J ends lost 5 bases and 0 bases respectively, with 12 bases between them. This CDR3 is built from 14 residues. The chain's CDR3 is CASRSGTTSYEQYF. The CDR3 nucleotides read TGTGCCAGCAGATCCGGGACAACCTCCTACGAGCAGTACTTC.

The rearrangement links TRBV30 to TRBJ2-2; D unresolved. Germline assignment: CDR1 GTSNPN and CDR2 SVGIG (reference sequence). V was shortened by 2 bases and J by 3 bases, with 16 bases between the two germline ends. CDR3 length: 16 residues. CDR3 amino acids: CAWSSIRAKYTGELFF. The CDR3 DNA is TGTGCCTGGAGTTCAATTAGGGCCAAATACACCGGGGAGCTGTTTTTT.

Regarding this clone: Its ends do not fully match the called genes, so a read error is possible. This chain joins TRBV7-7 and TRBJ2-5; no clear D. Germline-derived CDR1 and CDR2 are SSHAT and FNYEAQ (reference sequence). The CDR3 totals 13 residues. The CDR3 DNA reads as TGTGCTAGCAGCCAACTTGCTCAAGAGACCCAGTACTTC. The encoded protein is CASSQLAQETQYF.

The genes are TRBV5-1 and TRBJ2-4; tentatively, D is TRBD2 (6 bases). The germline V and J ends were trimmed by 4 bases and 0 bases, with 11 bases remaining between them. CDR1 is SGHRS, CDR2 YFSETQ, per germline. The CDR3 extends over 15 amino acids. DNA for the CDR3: TGCGCCAGCAGCGAACCGGGACTAGCCAAAAACATTCAGTACTTC. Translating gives CASSEPGLAKNIQYF. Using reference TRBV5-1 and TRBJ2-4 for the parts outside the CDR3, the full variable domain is KAGVTQTPRYLIKTRGQQVTLSCSPISGHRSVSWYQQTPGQGLQFLFEYFSETQRNKGNFPGRFSGRQFSNSRSEMNVSTLELGDSALYLCASSEPGLAKNIQYFGAGTRLSVL.

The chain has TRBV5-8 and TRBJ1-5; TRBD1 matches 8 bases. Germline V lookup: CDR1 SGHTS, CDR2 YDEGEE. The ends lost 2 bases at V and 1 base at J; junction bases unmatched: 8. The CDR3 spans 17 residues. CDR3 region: CASSLEDRVRSNQPQHF. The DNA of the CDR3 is TGTGCCAGCAGCTTAGAGGACAGGGTTAGGAGCAATCAGCCCCAGCATTTT.

CDR3 region: CASSRDSLSYEQYF. The CDR3 nucleotides are TGCGCCAGCAGCAGGGACAGTCTTTCCTACGAGCAGTACTTC. The V and J genes are TRBV5-1 and TRBJ2-7; 7 nucleotides match TRBD1. Germline CDR1 SGHRS, CDR2 YFSETQ. The ends lost 4 bases at V and 1 base at J; junction bases unmatched: 5. The CDR3 is made up of 14 amino acids. Full variable domain (rest looked up from reference TRBV5-1 and TRBJ2-7): KAGVTQTPRYLIKTRGQQVTLSCSPISGHRSVSWYQQTPGQGLQFLFEYFSETQRNKGNFPGRFSGRQFSNSRSEMNVSTLELGDSALYLCASSRDSLSYEQYFGPGTRLTVT.

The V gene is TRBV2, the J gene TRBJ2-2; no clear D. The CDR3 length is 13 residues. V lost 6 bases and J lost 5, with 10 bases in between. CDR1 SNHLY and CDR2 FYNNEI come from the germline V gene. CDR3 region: CASSATVTGELFF. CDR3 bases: TGTGCCAGCAGCGCAACGGTGACCGGGGAGCTGTTTTTT.

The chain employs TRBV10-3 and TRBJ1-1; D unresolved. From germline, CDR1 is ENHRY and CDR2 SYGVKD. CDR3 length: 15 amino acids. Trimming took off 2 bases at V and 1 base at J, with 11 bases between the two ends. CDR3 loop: CAISEPAGPNTEAFF. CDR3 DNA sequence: TGTGCCATCAGTGAGCCCGCCGGGCCGAACACTGAAGCTTTCTTT.

As DNA, the CDR3 is TGTGCCTGGGCTACAGGGTTCGATGAAAAACTGTTTTTT. Its protein is CAWATGFDEKLFF. The V gene is TRBV30, the J gene TRBJ1-4; D may be TRBD1 (6 bases). The CDR3 is made up of 13 amino acids. Germline values: CDR1 GTSNPN, CDR2 SVGIG (reference sequence). The germline V and J ends were trimmed by 5 bases and 6 bases, with 13 bases remaining between them.

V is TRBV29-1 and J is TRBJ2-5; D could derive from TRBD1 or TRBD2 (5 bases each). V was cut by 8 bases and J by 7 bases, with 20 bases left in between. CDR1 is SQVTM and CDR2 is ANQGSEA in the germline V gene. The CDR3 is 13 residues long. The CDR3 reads CSPLPGRKLTQYF. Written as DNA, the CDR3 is TGCAGCCCCCTCCCGGGGCGCAAACTGACCCAGTACTTC. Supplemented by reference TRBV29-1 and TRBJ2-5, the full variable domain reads SAVISQKPSRDICQRGTSLTIQCQVDSQVTMMFWYRQQPGQSLTLIATANQGSEATYESGFVIDKFPISRPNLTFSTLTVSNMSPEDSSIYLCSPLPGRKLTQYFGPGTRLLVL.

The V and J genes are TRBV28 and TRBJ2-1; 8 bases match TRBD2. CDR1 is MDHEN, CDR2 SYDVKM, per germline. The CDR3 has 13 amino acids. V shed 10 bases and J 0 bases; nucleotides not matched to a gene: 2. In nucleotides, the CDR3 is TGTGCCACCGGGGGGGACTCCTACAATGAGCAGTTCTTC. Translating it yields CATGGDSYNEQFF.